These 6 T cell receptor beta chains were all obtained from the same sample, sequenced in a study of glioma-infiltrating T cells. Using RNA template, CDR3s of TCR alpha and beta were amplified with iRepertoire arm-PCR. TCRdb passed the multiplex PCR reads through MiXCR, listing each CDR3 protein once. The sample has around 21,000 distinct CDR3 sequences; around 23% are singletons. The sequencing input was glioma tissue, nonneoplastic brain tissue, or PBMCs (not recorded which). The receptors were gathered from a human donor with low-grade glioma or glioblastoma, undergoing nonglioma brain surgery, or in good health (not recorded which).

To note about this clonotype: Just one base apart from a much larger clone, this may be a read error. V usage is TRBV4-1 and J usage is TRBJ1-1; 8 positions agree with TRBD1. The CDR3 length is 15 residues. CDR1 is MGHRA and CDR2 is YSYEKL in the germline V gene. The CDR3 reads CASSLITGGNTEAFF. The DNA of the CDR3 is TGTGCCAGCAGCCTAATTACAGGGGGGAACACTGAAGCTTTCTTT.

This clonotype was seen at least ten times. This chain uses TRBV2 with TRBJ1-1; 8 bases align to TRBD1. Per the germline V gene, CDR1 is SNHLY and CDR2 is FYNNEI. V lost 10 bases and J lost 5; bases outside the gene matches: 9. The CDR3 sequence is 13 residues long. The CDR3 is CAILDRGGTEAFF. DNA for the CDR3: TGTGCCATCCTCGACAGGGGCGGGACTGAAGCTTTCTTT.

In DNA, the CDR3 is TGTGCCAGCAGTTTAGAGGTTCAGCCCCAGCATTTT. Translated: CASSLEVQPQHF. V is TRBV12-3 or TRBV12-4 and J is TRBJ1-5; D remains ambiguous. V lost 1 base, J lost 6 bases, and 4 bases lay in between. There are 12 residues in the CDR3.

This clonotype was detected ten times or more. This chain joins TRBV6-1 and TRBJ2-5, with D tentatively TRBD2 (5 bases). The germline gives CDR1 MNHNS, CDR2 SASEGT. Trimming took off 5 bases at V and 3 bases at J, with 10 bases between the two ends. This CDR3 is built from 13 residues. The CDR3 bases are TGTGCCAGCAGTCCCTTCGGGGAAGAGACCCAGTACTTC. The encoded protein is CASSPFGEETQYF.

This chain joins TRBV10-3 and TRBJ2-1; the D is unclear. In germline, CDR1 is ENHRY, CDR2 SYGVKD. V was pared by 7 bases and J by 9 bases, with 13 bases between. CDR3 length: 12 residues. The CDR3 is CAIMGLGTEQFF. CDR3 bases: TGTGCCATCATGGGCCTAGGAACTGAGCAGTTCTTC.

V gene TRBV29-1 combines with J gene TRBJ1-2; tentatively, D is TRBD1 (5 bases). From germline, CDR1 is SQVTM and CDR2 ANQGSEA. This CDR3 spans 12 amino acids. V was cut by 4 bases and J by 4 bases, with 10 bases left in between. DNA for the CDR3: TGCAGCGTTGGGAGCGGGACCTATGGCTACACCTTC. It encodes CSVGSGTYGYTF.